These 15 T cell receptor beta chains share one sample of origin, sequenced in a study of human T cells and chemical hapten exposure. The sample's time point: pre-sensitization, week 0. Treatment in this sample: therapeutic diphenylcyclopropenone sensitization with weekly scalp DPC. TCRdb called the RACE reads again in MiXCR, with one record for every CDR3 protein. The sample yields about 350,000 distinct CDR3 sequences, about 5.4% seen once. Source: whole blood, taken in connection with sensitization to the hapten diphenylcyclopropenone (DPC). These receptor sequences come from a woman aged 18-29 years with alopecia areata. Some clones in this sample may be carry-over from other donors' samples.

J is TRBJ2-1 and V is TRBV3-1, with 11 bases aligning to TRBD1. The CDR3 extends over 16 amino acids. After removal of 4 bases from V and 6 bases from J, the junction contained 8 bases not matched to a gene. Germline V gives CDR1 LGHDT, CDR2 YNNKEL (reference sequence). The CDR3 is CASSPGGQGGPNEQFF. CDR3 in DNA: TGTGCCAGCAGCCCCGGGGGACAGGGGGGCCCCAATGAGCAGTTCTTC.

The chain combines TRBV6-2 or TRBV6-3 with TRBJ1-3; a weak D match, TRBD1 (6 bases). V was pared by 1 base and J by 3 bases, with 13 bases between. From germline, CDR1 is MNHEY and CDR2 SVGEGT. This CDR3 contains 16 residues. The CDR3 bases are TGTGCCAGCAGTTACTTTCCGGGACACCGTGGAAACACCATATATTTT. It codes for CASSYFPGHRGNTIYF.

There are many counts of this clonotype. The chain is built from TRBV29-1 and TRBJ2-5; 7 nucleotides align to TRBD1. The CDR3 extends over 12 amino acids. Germline V gene data show CDR1 as SQVTM and CDR2 as ANQGSEA. Trimming cost V 4 bases and J 2 bases; bases outside gene matches: 1. The CDR3 nucleotides read TGCAGCGTTGCCAGGGGGCAAGAGACCCAGTACTTC. This codes for CSVARGQETQYF.

The V call is TRBV6-5, the J call TRBJ1-1; D is ambiguous. Trimming took 3 bases from V and 6 from J, leaving 11 bases between them. The CDR3 sequence is 13 residues long. Per germline, CDR1 MNHEY and CDR2 SVGAGI. The CDR3 bases are TGTGCCAGCAGTTATCCCCCTCTCGCTGAAGCTTTCTTT. The encoded protein is CASSYPPLAEAFF.

This clonotype was found many times. In DNA, the CDR3 is TGTGCCAGCAGCCCAAGGACAGGGGAGGGGTATGGCTACACCTTC. Amino acids: CASSPRTGEGYGYTF. The genes are TRBV6-1 and TRBJ1-2; 9 nucleotides line up with TRBD1. J gave up 5 bases and V 6 bases, and 10 bases lay outside the gene matches. The CDR3 covers 15 residues. Germline V gene data show CDR1 as MNHNS and CDR2 as SASEGT.

This clonotype appeared a few times. V is TRBV15 and J is TRBJ1-3; a possible D gene is TRBD1 (6 bases). Germline loops: CDR1 LNHNV, CDR2 YYDKDF (reference sequence). Trimming cost V 2 bases and J 5 bases, with 10 bases left between them. CDR3 length equals 14 residues. The DNA for the CDR3 is TGTGCCACCAGCAGACCAGGGGTTCGAAACACCATATATTTT. Translation gives CATSRPGVRNTIYF. Using reference TRBV15 and TRBJ1-3 for the parts outside the CDR3, the full variable domain is DAMVIQNPRYQVTQFGKPVTLSCSQTLNHNVMYWYQQKSSQAPKLLFHYYDKDFNNEADTPDNFQSRRPNTSFCFLDIRSPGLGDTAMYLCATSRPGVRNTIYFGEGSWLTVV.

This clonotype was seen only a few times. The chain carries TRBV20-1 and TRBJ1-2, with a weak D call TRBD1 (6 bases). The CDR3 runs 12 residues. V lost 5 bases, J lost 8 bases, and 15 bases lay in between. Per germline, CDR1 DFQATT and CDR2 SNEGSKA (reference sequence). This chain's CDR3 is CSAQGGSLGYTF. Written as DNA, the CDR3 is TGCAGTGCTCAAGGGGGTTCGCTCGGCTACACCTTC.

The rearrangement uses TRBV7-9 and TRBJ1-3; possibly TRBD1 for D (6 bases). This CDR3 has 13 residues. The V gene's germline CDR1 is SEHNR and CDR2 FQNEAQ (reference sequence). Trimming took off 11 bases at V and 0 bases at J, with 11 bases between the two ends. The CDR3 DNA reads TGTGCCGGGGGGCCGAGCTCTGGAAACACCATATATTTT. Its protein is CAGGPSSGNTIYF. Filled out from reference TRBV7-9 and TRBJ1-3, the complete variable domain reads DTGVSQNPRHKITKRGQNVTFRCDPISEHNRLYWYRQTLGQGPEFLTYFQNEAQLEKSRLLSDRFSAERPKGSFSTLEIQRTEQGDSAMYLCAGGPSSGNTIYFGEGSWLTVV.

In its sample, this clonotype was seen a few times. The V call is TRBV2, the J call TRBJ1-1; D call uncertain. Between the trimmed V and J ends, which lost 2 bases and 10 bases, there was a span of 5 bases. CDR3 length: 10 residues. CDR1 and CDR2 from the germline V gene are SNHLY and FYNNEI. The DNA of the CDR3 is TGTGCCAGCAGTGAACTCGTAGCTTTCTTT. Protein sequence: CASSELVAFF.

The chain has TRBV4-3 and TRBJ1-4; no definite D call. CDR1 LGHNA and CDR2 YSLEER come from the germline V gene. This CDR3 spans 16 amino acids. Trimming pared 0 bases from V and 3 bases from J, leaving 11 bases between. The CDR3 sequence: CASSQDGRLSNEKLFF. In nucleotides, the CDR3 is TGCGCCAGCAGCCAAGACGGCCGGTTGTCTAATGAAAAACTGTTTTTT.

This clonotype was observed many times. This chain joins TRBV28 and TRBJ2-6; 11 positions match TRBD1. This CDR3 spans 18 amino acids. Trimming at V came to 5 bases and at J to 2 bases, leaving 8 bases not matched to a gene. Germline CDR1 MDHEN, CDR2 SYDVKM. The CDR3 nucleotides are TGTGCCAGCAGTCCTGCTCCGGGACAGGGGGCTGGGGCCAACGTCCTGACTTTC. It translates to CASSPAPGQGAGANVLTF.

This clonotype came up many times. V gene TRBV12-5 combines with J gene TRBJ2-3; D is unclear. The germline gives CDR1 LGHNT, CDR2 FRNRAP. This CDR3 is 12 amino acids long. Trimming left V 8 bases short and J 2 bases short, with 8 bases between. CDR3 amino acids: CASLTYTDTQYF. In DNA form, the CDR3 reads TGTGCTAGTCTTACATACACAGATACGCAGTATTTT.

This chain uses TRBV4-3 with TRBJ1-6; no clear D gene. The germline V and J ends were trimmed by 0 bases and 8 bases, with 11 bases remaining between them. Per the germline V gene, CDR1 is LGHNA and CDR2 is YSLEER. The CDR3 contains 15 residues. The CDR3 nucleotides read TGCGCCAGCAGCCAAGATCATGGGGTGGATTCACCCCTCCACTTT. This codes for CASSQDHGVDSPLHF.

The rearrangement links TRBV7-2 to TRBJ2-3, with TRBD2 matching over 8 bases. The CDR3 runs 16 residues. The ends lost 3 bases at V and 2 bases at J; junction bases unmatched: 7. Per germline, CDR1 SGHTA and CDR2 FQGNSA. The CDR3 bases are TGTGCCAGCAGCTTGACGAGCGGGGGTCTCACAGATACGCAGTATTTT. It specifies CASSLTSGGLTDTQYF.

The rearrangement links TRBV6-2 or TRBV6-3 to TRBJ2-3; 12 bases match TRBD2. Germline V gives CDR1 MNHEY, CDR2 SVGEGT. After removal of 6 bases from V and 4 bases from J, the junction contained 23 bases not matched to a gene. The CDR3 has 21 amino acids. The CDR3 coding sequence is TGTGCCAGCAGCCTCGACGCCCCCGGACTAGCGGGGACGGAAGGATCAGATACGCAGTATTTT. Protein product: CASSLDAPGLAGTEGSDTQYF.